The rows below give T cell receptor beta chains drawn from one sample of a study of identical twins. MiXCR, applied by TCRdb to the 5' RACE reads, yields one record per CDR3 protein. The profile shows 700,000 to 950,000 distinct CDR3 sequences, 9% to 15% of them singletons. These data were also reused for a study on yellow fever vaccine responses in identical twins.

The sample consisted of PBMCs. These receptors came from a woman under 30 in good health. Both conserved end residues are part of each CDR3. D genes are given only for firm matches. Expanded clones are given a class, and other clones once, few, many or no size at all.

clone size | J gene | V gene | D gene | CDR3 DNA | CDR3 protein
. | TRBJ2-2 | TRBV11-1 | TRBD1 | TGTGCCAGCAGCTATTCAGCCGGGACAGGGGCAGCGTTTACCGGGGAGCTGTTTTTT | CASSYSAGTGAAFTGELFF
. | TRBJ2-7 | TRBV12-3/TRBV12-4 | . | TGTGCCAGCAGTTTAGGGAAAACTCACTACGAGCAGTACTTC | CASSLGKTHYEQYF
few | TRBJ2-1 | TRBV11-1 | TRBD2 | TGTGCCAGCAGCTTAGGGTTAGGGACTAGCGGGACACTCTCCTACAATGAGCAGTTCTTC | CASSLGLGTSGTLSYNEQFF
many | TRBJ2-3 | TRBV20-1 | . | TGCAGTGCTAAACCGAACACAGATACGCAGTATTTT | CSAKPNTDTQYF
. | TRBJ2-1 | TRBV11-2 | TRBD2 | TGTGCCAGCAGCTTTAGCGGGAAAGGGATCAATGAGCAGTTCTTC | CASSFSGKGINEQFF
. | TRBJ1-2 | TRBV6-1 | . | TGTGCCAGCAGCTTTGGGGGCGAGATCGATGGCTACACCTTC | CASSFGGEIDGYTF
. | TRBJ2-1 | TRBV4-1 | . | TGCGCCAGCAGCCAAGGTTTCGGACTAGAGCAGTTCTTC | CASSQGFGLEQFF
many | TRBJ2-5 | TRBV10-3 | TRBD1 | TGTGCCATCAGTGAGTCGAAGACAGGGAAAGAGACCCAGTACTTC | CAISESKTGKETQYF
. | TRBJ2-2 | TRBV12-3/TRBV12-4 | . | TGTGCCAGCAGTCCTTTAGGCCCCACCGGGGAGCTGTTTTTT | CASSPLGPTGELFF
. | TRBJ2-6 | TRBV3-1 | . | TGTGCCAGCAGCCAAGGATCCGGGACTGGGGCCAACGTCCTGACTTTC | CASSQGSGTGANVLTF
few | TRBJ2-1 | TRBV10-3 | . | TGTGCCATCAGTGACCCGCCACCCAATGAGCAGTTCTTC | CAISDPPPNEQFF
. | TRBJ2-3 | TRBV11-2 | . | TGTGCCAGCAGCTTAGTGACCCTTGTCACAGATACGCAGTATTTT | CASSLVTLVTDTQYF
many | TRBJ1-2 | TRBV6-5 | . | TGTGCCAGCAGTTACGGTGACCGCTTGAGCTATGGCTACACCTTC | CASSYGDRLSYGYTF
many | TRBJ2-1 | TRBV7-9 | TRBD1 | TGTGCCAGCAGCTTAAGTGGTAGGACAGGGAGCAATGAGCAGTTCTTC | CASSLSGRTGSNEQFF
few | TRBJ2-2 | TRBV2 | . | TGTGCCAGCAGCCCACCCTGGGGATCCGGGGAGCTGTTTTTT | CASSPPWGSGELFF
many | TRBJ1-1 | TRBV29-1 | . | TGCAGCGTGGACAGTTCGGCTGAAGCTTTCTTT | CSVDSSAEAFF
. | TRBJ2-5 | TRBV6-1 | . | TGTGCCAGCAGTCCAAGGAGGGACGGCCAAGAGACCCAGTACTTC | CASSPRRDGQETQYF
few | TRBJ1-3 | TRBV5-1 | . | TGCGCCAGCGGACGGGAGAGCTCTGGAAACACCATATATTTT | CASGRESSGNTIYF
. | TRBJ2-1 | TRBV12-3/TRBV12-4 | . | TGTGCCAGCAGTCCTCTGGGGACGAGCTCCTACAATGAGCAGTTCTTC | CASSPLGTSSYNEQFF
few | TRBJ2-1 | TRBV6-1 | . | TGTGCCAGCAGTGAACGACGTATTAATGAGCAGTTCTTC | CASSERRINEQFF
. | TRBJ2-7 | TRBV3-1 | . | TGTGCCAGCAGCCAAGCTGAACTAGACGCCCGGGGCGAGCAGTACTTC | CASSQAELDARGEQYF
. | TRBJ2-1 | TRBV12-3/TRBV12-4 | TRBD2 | TGTGCCAGCAGACCCGGACTAGCGGGAGGTCGGAATGAGCAGTTCTTC | CASRPGLAGGRNEQFF
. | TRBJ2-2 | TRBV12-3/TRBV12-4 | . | TGTGCCACGATCCTAACGGAGGGATCGAACACCGGGGAGCTGTTTTTT | CATILTEGSNTGELFF
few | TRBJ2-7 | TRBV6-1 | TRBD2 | TGTGCCAGCAGCCGGGTTGGTAGCGGGAGCTCCTACGAGCAGTACTTC | CASSRVGSGSSYEQYF
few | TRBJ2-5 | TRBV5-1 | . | TGCGCCAGCAGGAGACCAGGGTACCAGTACTTC | CASRRPGYQYF
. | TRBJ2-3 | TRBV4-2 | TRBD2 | TGTGCCAGCAGCCTCTGGGCGCTAGCGGGAGGGCCCACAGATACGCAGTATTTT | CASSLWALAGGPTDTQYF
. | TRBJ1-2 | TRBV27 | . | TGTGCCAGCAGTCCCAAGTTTGGCACGGGCGACCTCAACTATGGCTACACCTTC | CASSPKFGTGDLNYGYTF
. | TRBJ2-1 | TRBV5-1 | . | TGCGCCAGCAGCTTGGGGGACTTCACTGAGCAGTTCTTC | CASSLGDFTEQFF
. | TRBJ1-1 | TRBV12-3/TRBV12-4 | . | TGTGCCAGCAGTTTAGTAACAGGGCACACTGAAGCTTTCTTT | CASSLVTGHTEAFF
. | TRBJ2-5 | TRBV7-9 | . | TGTGCCAGCAGCTTTAGGACACACCAAGAGACCCAGTACTTC | CASSFRTHQETQYF
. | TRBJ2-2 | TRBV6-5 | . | TGTGCCAGCAGTCGGAGGGGGGAGCTGTTTTTT | CASSRRGELFF
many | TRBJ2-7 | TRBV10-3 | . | TGTGCCATCAGTGAAACCGGGACTTTGACGTACGAGCAGTACTTC | CAISETGTLTYEQYF
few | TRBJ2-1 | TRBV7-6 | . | TGTGCCAGCGGGTCAGGGGATGAGCAGTTCTTC | CASGSGDEQFF
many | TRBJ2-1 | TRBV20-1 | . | TGCAGTGCTAGGGTTGTAATGGCTGAGCAGTTCTTC | CSARVVMAEQFF
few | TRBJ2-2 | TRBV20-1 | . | TGCAGTGCTAGAGGTCCCCCCACCGGGGAGCTGTTTTTT | CSARGPPTGELFF